One sample yielded the 31 T cell receptor beta chains listed below, sequenced in a study of metastatic and nonmetastatic thyroid tumors. Treatment of any kind had been given to no patient before thyroid surgery. Via MiXCR, TCRdb re-called the PCR reads. The sample consists of tens of thousands of clones, around a fifth of them appearing once. The sequenced sample was blood. These receptors all stem from a female donor with papillary thyroid cancer or a benign thyroid nodule (not recorded which). Some clones in this sample may be carry-over from other donors' samples.

This clone counts as medium-sized. V is TRBV6-2 or TRBV6-3 and J is TRBJ1-2; weak D call: TRBD1 (5 bases). Germline assignment: CDR1 MNHEY and CDR2 SVGEGT. V was pared by 6 bases and J by 8 bases, with 19 bases between. The CDR3 length is 14 residues. The CDR3 loop is CASSPPPGERGYTF. Written as DNA, the CDR3 is TGTGCCAGCAGCCCCCCCCCGGGGGAACGGGGCTACACCTTC.

This clone appeared once. A much bigger clone sits one base away, suggesting this may be a read error. This same CDR3 is encoded by further DNA sequences in the sample. The chain is built from TRBV20-1 and TRBJ2-1, with 11 positions matching TRBD2. The CDR3 extends over 15 amino acids. The germline CDR1 and CDR2 sequences are DFQATT and SNEGSKA (reference sequence). The CDR3 reads CSARGSGRAYNEQFF. DNA for the CDR3: TGCAGTGCTAGAGGTAGCGGGAGGGCCTACAATGAACAGTTCTTC.

The sample holds many counts of this clone. V and J are TRBV13 and TRBJ2-7, with D maybe TRBD1 (5 bases). The CDR3 covers 15 residues. The V and J ends lost 0 bases and 4 bases respectively, with 13 bases between them. Germline values: CDR1 PRHDT, CDR2 FYEKMQ (reference sequence). The CDR3 sequence is CASSLGRQGVYEQYF. The CDR3 DNA follows: TGTGCCAGCAGCTTAGGCCGCCAGGGCGTTTACGAGCAGTACTTC.

This clone was picked up many times. One base away lies a much larger clone, so this may be a sequencing read error. Other DNA sequences from this sample encode an identical CDR3 as well. V usage is TRBV6-2 or TRBV6-3 and J usage is TRBJ1-1; D call uncertain. This CDR3 is 14 amino acids long. CDR1 is MNHEY, CDR2 SVGEGT, per germline. CDR3 loop: CASSYSDGNTEALF. The CDR3 DNA reads TGTGCCAGCAGTTACTCGGACGGCAACACTGAAGCTCTCTTT.

This clone occurred once. The rearrangement links TRBV5-4 to TRBJ2-7; D is unclear. V was clipped by 3 bases and J by 0 bases, with 10 bases between them. Germline V gene sequence: CDR1 SGHNT, CDR2 YYREEE (reference sequence). The CDR3 totals 14 residues. The CDR3 DNA follows: TGTGCCAGCAGCTCAGCAAGGGCCTCCTACGAGCAGTACTTC. This encodes CASSSARASYEQYF.

This clone was recorded only once. Other DNA sequences within the sample encode an identical CDR3. This chain connects TRBV5-1 to TRBJ2-2; 7 nucleotides align to TRBD1. The trim removed 3 bases at V and 8 bases at J, leaving 13 bases unmatched. The CDR3 is made up of 16 amino acids. Germline CDR1 and CDR2: SGHRS and YFSETQ. The CDR3 is CASSSPTGRSAGELFF. CDR3 bases: TGCGCCAGCAGCTCGCCGACAGGGAGAAGCGCAGGGGAGCTGTTTTTT.

The CDR3 region has the DNA TGTGCCAGCAGTTACTACGGGGGGGGCACGTACACTGAAGCTTTCTTT. It translates to CASSYYGGGTYTEAFF. This sequence joins TRBV6-5 and TRBJ1-1, with D perhaps TRBD1 (6 bases). This CDR3 contains 16 residues. Germline V gene lookup returns CDR1 MNHEY and CDR2 SVGAGI. V was cut by 1 base and J by 3 bases, with 15 bases left in between.

This clone has just a few counts. The chain joins TRBV7-9 to TRBJ1-2, with D hard to call. CDR3 size: 12 residues. Trimming cost V 4 bases and J 4 bases, with 7 bases left between them. Germline V gene sequence: CDR1 SEHNR, CDR2 FQNEAQ (reference sequence). The CDR3 spells CASSYGLYGYTF. In DNA, the CDR3 is TGTGCCAGCAGCTACGGCCTCTATGGCTACACCTTC.

V gene TRBV6-2 or TRBV6-3 combines with J gene TRBJ2-6; TRBD1 is a possible D gene (5 bases). CDR1 and CDR2 (germline): MNHEY, SVGEGT. This CDR3 spans 15 amino acids. Trimming took off 8 bases at V and 0 bases at J, with 11 bases between the two ends. For the CDR3, the DNA is TGTGCCAGCTCACCTCAGGGCTCTGGGGCCAACGTCCTGACTTTC. Its protein is CASSPQGSGANVLTF.

This rearrangement joins TRBV6-2 or TRBV6-3 to TRBJ2-3, with D possibly being TRBD1 or TRBD2 (5 bases each). CDR1 and CDR2 (germline): MNHEY, SVGEGT. The CDR3 is 16 amino acids. The V end was cut by 9 bases, the J end by 3 bases, with 22 bases between. The CDR3 bases are TGTGCCAGTAGTCCGAGGGGAGCTGCGAAAACAGATACGCAGTATTTT. This sequence encodes CASSPRGAAKTDTQYF.

This clone appeared many times. This sequence joins TRBV28 and TRBJ1-6, with D tentatively TRBD1 (5 bases). Looked up from germline, CDR1 is MDHEN and CDR2 is SYDVKM. Deletions cut 5 bases from V and 9 bases from J, with 8 bases between. This CDR3 has 12 residues. CDR3 in DNA: TGTGCCAGCAGTGGGGACTTTTCACCCCTCCACTTT. The encoded protein is CASSGDFSPLHF.

The chain links TRBV5-1 to TRBJ2-7; the D gene is possibly TRBD1 (6 bases). The ends were cut back, 4 bases at V and 7 bases at J, with 15 bases in the middle. Germline V lookup: CDR1 SGHRS, CDR2 YFSETQ. The CDR3 is 13 amino acids. CDR3 loop: CASSLNTGLEQYF. DNA for the CDR3: TGCGCCAGCAGCCTGAATACAGGGTTAGAGCAGTACTTC.

Only a few counts were recorded for this clone. A much larger clone is a single base away; this may be a read error. The chain carries TRBV20-1 and TRBJ2-1; 7 bases map to TRBD2. Germline values: CDR1 DFQATT, CDR2 SNEGSKA (reference sequence). The CDR3 extends over 15 amino acids. The CDR3: CSALIVAGDYNERFF. Here the CDR3 DNA reads TGCAGTGCGCTAATAGTGGCGGGGGACTACAATGAGCGGTTCTTC.

This clone was seen more than once but under ten times. J is TRBJ2-2 and V is TRBV28; 8 positions agree with TRBD2. The CDR3 spans 17 residues. Germline-derived CDR1 and CDR2 are MDHEN and SYDVKM. The ends lost 2 bases at V and 6 bases at J; junction bases unmatched: 11. The CDR3 loop reads CASSLAGLVRSAGELFF. The CDR3 nucleotides are TGTGCCAGCAGTTTAGCGGGACTAGTAAGGAGCGCCGGGGAGCTGTTTTTT.

This clone was observed many times. The rearrangement joins TRBV5-1 to TRBJ2-7; D remains unclear. The V gene's germline CDR1 is SGHRS and CDR2 YFSETQ. The V gene lost 0 bases and the J gene lost 0 bases, with 7 bases spanning the gap. This CDR3 comprises 14 residues. CDR3 sequence: CASSLGPSSYEQYF. Here the CDR3 DNA reads TGCGCCAGCAGCTTGGGTCCTAGCTCCTACGAGCAGTACTTC.

This clone is medium-sized (0.01 to 0.1%). The chain recombines TRBV20-1 with TRBJ1-6; D is perhaps TRBD1 (6 bases). Germline values: CDR1 DFQATT, CDR2 SNEGSKA (reference sequence). V was pared by 5 bases and J by 7 bases, with 21 bases between. The length of the CDR3 is 16 residues. CDR3 region: CSAVDYITGNNSPLHF. Written as DNA, the CDR3 is TGCAGTGCTGTAGATTACATTACAGGGAACAATTCACCCCTCCACTTT.

This clone is deemed medium-sized. The chain employs TRBV28 and TRBJ2-7; D possibly corresponds to TRBD2 (6 bases). The CDR3 has 14 residues. CDR1 is MDHEN, CDR2 SYDVKM, per germline. Deletions cut 6 bases from V and 0 bases from J, with 12 bases between. This chain's CDR3 is CASSHSRGSYEQYF. The CDR3 DNA is TGTGCCAGCAGCCACTCGCGGGGCTCCTACGAGCAGTACTTC.

The chain couples TRBV11-2 to TRBJ2-1, with D perhaps matching TRBD2 (5 bases). Germline V gives CDR1 SGHAT, CDR2 FQNNGV. With 0 bases removed from V and 9 bases from J, the gap between germline ends came to 12 bases. CDR3 length: 14 residues. Written as DNA, the CDR3 is TGTGCCAGCAGCTTAGACCCGGTGGGGAGTGAGCAGTTCTTC. Protein product: CASSLDPVGSEQFF.

This clone has at least ten counts. The chain recombines TRBV2 with TRBJ2-5; possibly TRBD1 for D (6 bases). The germline CDR1 and CDR2 sequences are SNHLY and FYNNEI. V lost 2 bases, J lost 3 bases, and 10 bases lay in between. The CDR3 sequence is 14 residues long. CDR3 DNA: TGTGCCAGCAGTGAATTTAGGACAGAAGAGACCCAGTACTTC. Translating it yields CASSEFRTEETQYF.

The table lists this clone with many counts. The chain carries TRBV12-3 or TRBV12-4 and TRBJ1-3; D perhaps matches TRBD1 (5 bases). Trimming cost V 6 bases and J 0 bases, with 21 bases left between them. The CDR3 covers 18 residues. CDR3 DNA: TGTGCCAGCAGAACCGGGACTCTCTTGGGGGACTCTGGAAACACCATATATTTT. Translating gives CASRTGTLLGDSGNTIYF.

There are a few counts of this clone. The rearrangement links TRBV6-1 to TRBJ1-5, with D possibly matching TRBD1 (5 bases). The germline CDR1 and CDR2 sequences are MNHNS and SASEGT. The CDR3 runs to 14 residues. The V gene lost 6 bases and the J gene lost 5 bases, with 14 bases spanning the gap. The CDR3 DNA sequence: TGTGCCAGCAGCGGACATCTTCTTGATCAGCCCCAGCATTTT. Translating it yields CASSGHLLDQPQHF.

J is TRBJ2-7 and V is TRBV29-1, with D possibly being TRBD2 (5 bases). Trimming took off 2 bases at V and 2 bases at J, with 7 bases between the two ends. The CDR3 is 12 amino acids. Germline CDR1 reads SQVTM; CDR2 reads ANQGSEA. CDR3 sequence reads: CSVEHGTYEQYF. CDR3 nucleotides: TGCAGCGTTGAACACGGGACCTACGAGCAGTACTTC.

In its sample, this clone was seen many times. The chain carries TRBV2 and TRBJ2-2; D is ambiguous. Trimming took off 0 bases at V and 4 bases at J, with 9 bases between the two ends. CDR1 is SNHLY, CDR2 FYNNEI, per germline. The CDR3 sequence is 15 residues long. CDR3 region: CASSEARTPTGELFF. CDR3 DNA sequence: TGTGCCAGCAGTGAAGCGCGTACACCCACCGGGGAGCTGTTTTTT.

This clone was seen repeatedly, ten times or more. This sequence joins TRBV2 and TRBJ2-4; no clear D. The CDR3 has 15 amino acids. V was shortened by 3 bases and J by 0 bases, with 9 bases between the two germline ends. Germline loops: CDR1 SNHLY, CDR2 FYNNEI. CDR3 in amino acids: CASSEMSGAKNIQYF. CDR3 coding DNA: TGTGCCAGCAGTGAGATGTCAGGAGCCAAAAACATTCAGTACTTC.

Many counts were recorded for this clone. The rearrangement joins TRBV2 to TRBJ2-3, with TRBD1 matching over 7 bases. V lost 6 bases to trimming and J lost 6 bases; unmatched junction nucleotides: 9. The germline CDR1 and CDR2 sequences are SNHLY and FYNNEI. The CDR3 has 14 residues. The CDR3 region has the DNA TGTGCCAGCAGGCCGACTCCCAGGGGGGATACGCAGTATTTT. Translation: CASRPTPRGDTQYF.

This clone was seen once. An end of the junction differs from the germline gene, which may be a read error. The chain employs TRBV19 and TRBJ1-5, with D uncertain. Germline V gene sequence: CDR1 LNHDA, CDR2 SQIVND (reference sequence). The CDR3 is 13 residues long. CDR3 sequence: CASSIGGDQPQKF. CDR3 bases: TGTGCCAGTAGTATTGGAGGAGATCAGCCCCAGAAGTTT. Full variable domain (rest looked up from reference TRBV19 and TRBJ1-5): DGGITQSPKYLFRKEGQNVTLSCEQNLNHDAMYWYRQDPGQGLRLIYYSQIVNDFQKGDIAEGYSVSREKKESFPLTVTSAQKNPTAFYLCASSIGGDQPQKFGDGTRLSIL.

V is TRBV15 and J is TRBJ2-1, with 7 bases identical to TRBD1. Germline V gene lookup returns CDR1 LNHNV and CDR2 YYDKDF (reference sequence). The CDR3 runs to 15 residues. J lost 3 bases, V lost 3 bases, and 5 bases had no gene match. The CDR3 reads CATSSPGQRYNEQFF. For the CDR3, the DNA is TGTGCCACCAGCAGTCCGGGACAGCGCTACAATGAGCAGTTCTTC.

V and J are TRBV5-1 and TRBJ1-2, with a tentative D call TRBD1 (5 bases). This CDR3 has 15 residues. CDR1 SGHRS and CDR2 YFSETQ come from the germline V gene. The V end lost 0 bases, the J end lost 4 bases, and 13 bases lay between the germline ends. DNA for the CDR3: TGCGCCAGCAGCTTGGCCGTAGGAGGGACCTATGGCTACACCTTC. Translating it yields CASSLAVGGTYGYTF. Filled out from reference TRBV5-1 and TRBJ1-2, the complete variable domain reads KAGVTQTPRYLIKTRGQQVTLSCSPISGHRSVSWYQQTPGQGLQFLFEYFSETQRNKGNFPGRFSGRQFSNSRSEMNVSTLELGDSALYLCASSLAVGGTYGYTFGSGTRLTVV.

The gene calls are TRBV7-6 and TRBJ2-1, with TRBD2 matching over 10 bases. The V gene end was trimmed by 0 bases and the J gene end by 5 bases; junction bases not matched to a gene: 4. Germline CDR1 and CDR2: SGHVS and FNYEAQ. This CDR3 region has 16 residues. The CDR3 bases are TGTGCCAGCAGCTTAGCCCCTAGCGGGAGTCACAATGAGCAGTTCTTC. This sequence encodes CASSLAPSGSHNEQFF.

As for this clone: A much larger clone is a single base away; this may be a read error. Within the sample, other DNA sequences also encode this same CDR3. V is TRBV11-3 and J is TRBJ2-7; the D gene is possibly TRBD1 (5 bases). Trimming shortened V by 5 bases and J by 4 bases, and 15 bases separated the two germline ends. This CDR3 comprises 14 residues. CDR1 and CDR2 (germline): SGHNT, YENEEA. The CDR3 sequence: CASSLGSGFYEQYF. CDR3 nucleotides: TGTGCCAGCAGCCTAGGCTCAGGGTTTTACGAGCAGTACTTC. Supplemented by reference TRBV11-3 and TRBJ2-7, the full variable domain reads EAGVVQSPRYKIIEKKQPVAFWCNPISGHNTLYWYLQNLGQGPELLIRYENEEAVDDSQLPKDRFSAERLKGVDSTLKIQPAELGDSAVYLCASSLGSGFYEQYFGPGTRLTVT.

In its sample, this clone was seen a few times. The V gene is TRBV29-1, the J gene TRBJ1-2; D perhaps matches TRBD1 (5 bases). Germline assignment: CDR1 SQVTM and CDR2 ANQGSEA. The ends were cut back, 2 bases at V and 7 bases at J, with 14 bases in the middle. This CDR3 spans 13 amino acids. The CDR3 loop reads CSVEYHWGFGYTF. The DNA for the CDR3 is TGCAGCGTTGAATATCATTGGGGGTTTGGCTACACCTTC.